The clone carrying this TCR beta chain was detected only a few times. Its antigen is as yet unknown. V lost 6 bases and J lost 6, with 16 bases in between. Germline V gene data show CDR1 as LGHDT and CDR2 as YNNKEL (reference sequence). The CDR3 sequence is 14 residues long. The data belong to a study of T-cell memory formation after mild COVID-19. Overall study results and limits: Clones contracting day 15 to 85 were balanced CD4/CD8; later expanders leaned CD4+. A subset of responding clones appeared in pre-infection memory, suggesting cross-reactive memory joined.

5'RACE primed from the constant segment yielded TCR alpha and TCR beta cDNA libraries bearing sample barcodes and UMIs. TCRdb called the 5' RACE reads again in MiXCR, with one record for every CDR3 protein. The table records roughly 130,000 distinct CDR3 sequences, over 15% of them present only once. V is TRBV3-1 and J is TRBJ2-3; tentatively, D is TRBD2 (5 bases). This TCR was sampled from a man younger than 35 who had mild COVID-19 (a few samples of this study predate the infection). Cell type and time point are not known. Sequenced material: PBMCs or a T cell subset sorted from them (not recorded which). The CDR3 DNA follows: TGTGCCAGCAGTTTGATATCCGGGGAGGATACGCAGTATTTT. This sequence encodes CASSLISGEDTQYF.